The next 13 T cell receptor beta chains were all read from a single sample in a study of blood T cell repertoires in COVID-19. Clones were sequenced by immunoSEQ multiplex PCR, and TCRdb holds only the in-frame ones, with some missing. The sample gives tens of thousands of clones, 75% to 90% of which show up once; just under 8.5% is in the top ten. Sequencing used peripheral blood. The origin of the receptors is a human donor with active COVID-19. The donor label of this sample is uncertain.

The chain is built from TRBV6-1 and TRBJ2-3; TRBD1 matches 8 bases. CDR1 is MNHNS and CDR2 is SASEGT in the germline V gene. Trimming took 3 bases from V and 1 from J; bases not matched to a gene: 0. This CDR3 comprises 14 residues. Here the CDR3 reads CASSETGGTDTQYF. CDR3 DNA: TGTGCCAGCAGTGAGACAGGGGGCACAGATACGCAGTATTTT.

The chain links TRBV27 to TRBJ2-1; 9 bases line up with TRBD2. Germline V gene data show CDR1 as MNHEY and CDR2 as SMNVEV (reference sequence). CDR3 length: 14 amino acids. The V and J ends lost 8 bases and 5 bases, in that order; junction bases with no gene match: 7. The CDR3 DNA follows: TGTGCCAGCTGGTCTCTAGCGGGGAACAATGAGCAGTTCTTC. This gives the protein CASWSLAGNNEQFF.

The V call is TRBV10-3, the J call TRBJ1-3; 7 nucleotides match TRBD1. The CDR3 spans 16 residues. V shed 8 bases and J 4 bases; nucleotides not matched to a gene: 14. Germline values: CDR1 ENHRY, CDR2 SYGVKD. DNA for the CDR3: TGTGCCATCTCCCGACAGGGCCTTACGGTAGGAAACACCATATATTTT. Translated: CAISRQGLTVGNTIYF.

This chain joins TRBV5-1 and TRBJ2-3; the D is unclear. The length of the CDR3 is 13 residues. Trimming took 2 bases from V and 2 from J, leaving 6 bases between them. Per germline, CDR1 SGHRS and CDR2 YFSETQ. CDR3 protein: CASSLPVTDTQYF. For the CDR3, the DNA is TGCGCCAGCAGCTTACCAGTCACAGATACGCAGTATTTT.

The chain carries TRBV9 and TRBJ2-7, with 11 bases fitting TRBD2. With 3 bases clipped from V and 0 bases from J, the junction kept 2 bases outside the gene matches. Germline loops: CDR1 SGDLS, CDR2 YYNGEE. The CDR3 contains 15 residues. As DNA, the CDR3 is TGTGCCAGCAGCGGTACTAGCGGGGGCTCCTACGAGCAGTACTTC. Protein product: CASSGTSGGSYEQYF.

This clone came up once. The chain joins TRBV5-1 to TRBJ2-5, with 7 bases fitting TRBD1. Germline CDR1 SGHRS, CDR2 YFSETQ. CDR3 length: 13 amino acids. V gave up 4 bases and J gave up 5 bases; unmatched junction bases: 5. CDR3 in DNA: TGCGCCAGCAGCACCAACAGGGGTGAGACCCAGTACTTC. This sequence encodes CASSTNRGETQYF.

The rearrangement joins TRBV6-1 to TRBJ1-1, with D possibly TRBD1 on 6 matching bases. V dropped 3 bases and J dropped 11 bases, with 19 bases sitting between them. Germline lookup yields CDR1 MNHNS and CDR2 SASEGT. CDR3 length: 14 amino acids. The CDR3: CASSDTGIPRGAFF. In DNA, the CDR3 is TGTGCCAGCAGTGACACAGGGATCCCTCGAGGGGCTTTCTTT.

There are a few counts of this clone. The chain couples TRBV19 to TRBJ1-1; 7 bases map to TRBD1. The V and J ends lost 7 bases and 1 base, in that order; junction bases with no gene match: 6. The CDR3 is 14 amino acids. Germline CDR1 and CDR2: LNHDA and SQIVND (reference sequence). The chain's CDR3 is CASMEGTENTEAFF. The CDR3 bases are TGTGCCAGTATGGAAGGGACAGAGAACACTGAAGCTTTCTTT.

This rearrangement joins TRBV10-2 to TRBJ2-7; 12 nucleotides match TRBD2. V was pared by 7 bases and J by 3 bases, with 4 bases of the junction left unmatched. The CDR3 spans 14 residues. Germline CDR1 is WSHSY and CDR2 is SAAADI. The CDR3 loop reads CASKLTSGGYEQYF. CDR3 nucleotides: TGCGCCAGCAAGCTGACTAGCGGGGGCTACGAGCAGTACTTC.

The chain uses TRBV24-1 and TRBJ2-3, with D perhaps TRBD2 (6 bases). The CDR3 has 17 residues. V lost 2 bases, J lost 4 bases, and 18 bases lay in between. Germline loops: CDR1 KGHDR, CDR2 SFDVKD. The CDR3 loop reads CATSDSATWTGADTQYF. CDR3 in DNA: TGTGCCACCAGTGATTCCGCCACTTGGACGGGGGCAGATACGCAGTATTTT.

The V gene is TRBV7-3, the J gene TRBJ2-3; 12 positions agree with TRBD2. The CDR3 sequence is 16 residues long. CDR1 is SGHTA, CDR2 FQGTGA, per germline. Trimming cost V 4 bases and J 4 bases; bases outside gene matches: 6. CDR3 sequence (DNA): TGTGCCAGCAGCTCAAATCGACTAGCGGGGGCAGATACGCAGTATTTT. Translated, it gives CASSSNRLAGADTQYF.

The chain joins TRBV5-7 to TRBJ2-7; 7 nucleotides agree with TRBD1. TRBV5-7 is an open reading frame, and its role is uncertain. Unmatched junction bases numbered 13, after V lost 2 bases and J lost 2 bases. CDR3 length: 17 residues. The CDR3 DNA is TGTGCCAGCAGCTTTTGCAAAAGGGGGCGGACTGCCTACGAGCAGTACTTC. Its protein is CASSFCKRGRTAYEQYF.

The sample holds one count of this clone. This chain uses TRBV5-5 with TRBJ2-7, with TRBD1 matching over 7 bases. V shed 4 bases and J 2 bases; nucleotides not matched to a gene: 12. CDR3 length equals 16 residues. Germline V gene data show CDR1 as SGHKS and CDR2 as YYEKEE (reference sequence). In DNA form, the CDR3 reads TGTGCCAGCAGCCCCCAGGGGGTGCCTATTACCTACGAGCAGTACTTC. It is translated as CASSPQGVPITYEQYF.